This T cell receptor (beta chain) derives from a study of blood T cell repertoires in COVID-19. Study-wide context: From T cells, B-cell-depleted T cells, or PBMCs came the material, which was cDNA or gDNA.

Original data processing: Estimates of nucleated cell counts were drawn from the amplification of reference gene primers. Clones were sequenced by immunoSEQ multiplex PCR, and TCRdb holds only the in-frame ones, with some missing. V and J calls and clone size follow that table, whereas D and trimming were derived from the DNA. The data contain about 140,000 clones, approximately 90% of them singletons. J was trimmed by 7 bases and V by 4 bases; bases with no gene match: 15. CDR3 size: 18 residues. Germline CDR1 reads MNHEY; CDR2 reads SMNVEV (reference sequence). The TCR comes from a woman of 80 years or more with acute or convalescent COVID-19. This chain links TRBV27 with TRBJ1-6; 8 bases fit TRBD1. Sequences were obtained from peripheral blood. The CDR3 DNA follows: TGTGCCAGCAGTTCTGTAAGGACAGGGCGAAGGTCCAATTCACCCCTCCACTTT. It is translated as CASSSVRTGRRSNSPLHF.